The clone carrying this T cell receptor (beta chain) was observed a handful of times. Its antigen is currently unknown. This sample stems from a study of T-cell memory formation after mild COVID-19. Notes on the study in general: Balance between CD4 and CD8 was seen in clones contracting day 15 to 85, and a CD4+ lean was seen in later expanders. Chiefly within CM and EM were the contracting CD4+ clones; CD8+ ones were within EMRA.

From germline, CDR1 is SEHNR and CDR2 FQNEAQ (reference sequence). The CDR3 consists of 16 residues. V trimming: 5 bases; J trimming: 6 bases; junction bases outside the gene matches: 11. UMIs and sample barcodes were carried by the TCR alpha and TCR beta cDNA libraries that 5'RACE produced using constant-segment primers. TCRdb independently ran MiXCR on the 5' RACE reads; one entry per CDR3 protein. This sample has about 430,000 distinct CDR3 sequences, with around 24% found just once. Sequencing was carried out using PBMCs or a T cell subset sorted from them (not recorded which). This sequence joins TRBV7-9 and TRBJ2-3; 10 bases match TRBD2. The sequence came from an adult woman who had mild COVID-19 (a few samples of this study predate the infection). Cell type and time point are not known. The CDR3 sequence: CASSLTSGVGHDTQYF. DNA of the CDR3: TGTGCCAGCAGCCTCACTAGCGGGGTGGGGCATGATACGCAGTATTTT.